The next 19 T cell receptor beta chains were all read from a single sample in a study of T cells expressing NK-cell markers. TCRdb re-called the 5' RACE reads, yielding one record per CDR3 amino acid sequence without DNA. The sample table sets out approximately 440,000 distinct CDR3 sequences. The sequenced material came from blood T cells: a sorted CD56 or NKG2C T cell subset, CD4+ or CD8+ T cells, or bulk PBMC T cells (not recorded which). The receptors were sampled from a woman between 50 and 59 years old in good health.

This rearrangement joins TRBV9 to TRBJ2-3; the TRBD2 assignment by TCRdb is unverifiable without DNA. The germline CDR1 and CDR2 sequences are SGDLS and YYNGEE. There are 16 residues in the CDR3. This CDR3 is CASSVGLADITDTQYF.

This chain connects TRBV3-1 to TRBJ1-2; the TCRdb D gene call, TRBD1, has no DNA to confirm it. Per the germline V gene, CDR1 is LGHDT and CDR2 is YNNKEL (reference sequence). The CDR3 loop spans 15 amino acids. Here the CDR3 reads CASSLGRSGFAGYTF.

The chain joins TRBV9 to TRBJ2-5; the TCRdb D gene call, TRBD2, has no DNA to confirm it. Germline CDR1 is SGDLS and CDR2 is YYNGEE. There are 14 residues in the CDR3. CDR3 in amino acids: CASSFAGSQETQYF.

The chain employs TRBV20-1 and TRBJ2-1; the D call of TRBD2 rests on TCRdb alone, since no DNA is present to check it. The V gene's germline CDR1 is DFQATT and CDR2 SNEGSKA (reference sequence). This CDR3 comprises 15 residues. The CDR3 is CSARPGLVPTNEQFF.

This chain links TRBV29-1 with TRBJ2-1; TCRdb indicates TRBD1, and absent DNA this call remains unverified. Germline V gives CDR1 SQVTM, CDR2 ANQGSEA. The CDR3 spans 11 residues. The CDR3 here is CSAGTFNEQFF.

CDR3: CSVLGGPSYNEQFF. V and J are TRBV29-1 and TRBJ2-1; no DNA is available, so the TRBD2 call from TCRdb remains unchecked. The CDR3 is 14 residues long. CDR1 is SQVTM, CDR2 ANQGSEA, per germline.

This chain connects TRBV29-1 to TRBJ1-2; TCRdb designates TRBD1, a call that cannot be tested without DNA. The CDR3 spans 13 residues. Germline V lookup: CDR1 SQVTM, CDR2 ANQGSEA. CDR3 residues: CSVKATARYGYTF.

The CDR3 sequence: CSARSRDKNTGELFF. The rearrangement uses TRBV20-1 and TRBJ2-2; TCRdb returns TRBD1, unconfirmable since there is no DNA. CDR3 length equals 15 residues. Germline CDR1 is DFQATT and CDR2 is SNEGSKA (reference sequence).

The J gene is TRBJ2-3, the V gene TRBV15; TCRdb outputs TRBD2, but without DNA this stays unchecked. The CDR3 is made up of 15 amino acids. Germline values: CDR1 LNHNV, CDR2 YYDKDF (reference sequence). The CDR3 loop reads CATSTDRLAGGTQYF.

The CDR3 sequence is CASSLVWTTSSETQYF. The rearrangement uses TRBV11-1 and TRBJ2-5. Germline V gene sequence: CDR1 SGHAT, CDR2 FQDESV (reference sequence). The CDR3 is 16 amino acids.

This rearrangement joins TRBV29-1 to TRBJ1-2; TCRdb gives TRBD1 as the D gene, but with no DNA this cannot be confirmed. Germline-derived CDR1 and CDR2 are SQVTM and ANQGSEA. The length of the CDR3 is 13 residues. This CDR3 is CSGRTGSLAGYTF.

This chain uses TRBV27 with TRBJ2-6; TCRdb reports TRBD2, a call that lacks DNA to check it against. CDR3 length: 19 residues. Looked up from germline, CDR1 is MNHEY and CDR2 is SMNVEV (reference sequence). Here the CDR3 reads CASSFLGLGSGPGANVLTF.

The CDR3 sequence: CSASSGAPYGYTF. The chain links TRBV20-1 to TRBJ1-2; absent DNA, TCRdb's TRBD1 call cannot be checked. Germline V gene lookup returns CDR1 DFQATT and CDR2 SNEGSKA (reference sequence). The CDR3 length is 13 residues.

The rearrangement joins TRBV15 to TRBJ2-7; the TCRdb call, TRBD1, lacks DNA for checking. Germline CDR1 reads LNHNV; CDR2 reads YYDKDF (reference sequence). This CDR3 is 14 amino acids long. The CDR3 here is CATSTPGGIYEQYF.

This rearrangement joins TRBV24-1 to TRBJ2-1; TCRdb reports TRBD1, a call that lacks DNA to check it against. CDR3 length: 13 amino acids. Germline V gives CDR1 KGHDR, CDR2 SFDVKD. The CDR3 loop reads CATSGSGAVKQFF.

The rearrangement uses TRBV12-3 or TRBV12-4 and TRBJ2-3. This CDR3 is 14 amino acids long. The CDR3 is CASRIAGSTDTQYF.

This chain uses TRBV29-1 with TRBJ2-1; TCRdb gives TRBD2 as the D gene, but with no DNA this cannot be confirmed. Germline CDR1 SQVTM, CDR2 ANQGSEA. The CDR3 runs to 12 residues. The chain's CDR3 is CSAGASGGWQFF.

The chain is built from TRBV27 and TRBJ2-1; the D call of TRBD2 rests on TCRdb alone, since no DNA is present to check it. This CDR3 region has 15 residues. Germline V CDR1 and CDR2: MNHEY, SMNVEV (reference sequence). The CDR3 sequence is CASSLLGMPSGFQFF.

This chain links TRBV21-1 with TRBJ2-2; the TCRdb D gene call, TRBD2, has no DNA to confirm it. TRBV21-1 is labeled a pseudogene. The CDR3 has 18 amino acids. The CDR3 sequence is CASSKPYLMRTNTGELFF.